The 10 T cell receptor beta chains given below trace back to one sample, sequenced in a study of cytomegalovirus exposure and HLA in healthy donors. In the PCR, 60 Vbeta and 13 Jbeta primers were used. Only in-frame clones appear in the TCRdb table, and some are missing; sequencing was by immunoSEQ multiplex PCR. Of 110,000 to 150,000 clones in the sample, around three quarters are singletons; the top ten hold roughly 1%. The sequenced material came from PBMCs. These receptors were taken from a man between 18 and 29 years old in good health and CMV-seronegative.

The V gene is TRBV30, the J gene TRBJ1-5; TRBD1 agrees at 10 bases. The trim removed 1 base at V and 0 bases at J, leaving 12 bases unmatched. The CDR3 extends over 19 amino acids. CDR1 GTSNPN and CDR2 SVGIG come from the germline V gene (reference sequence). The CDR3 bases are TGTGCCTGGAGTGCCCCTCGACAGGGGGCAGCCATTAGCAATCAGCCCCAGCATTTT. Its translation is CAWSAPRQGAAISNQPQHF. Together with reference TRBV30 and TRBJ1-5, the CDR3 gives the full variable domain: SQTIHQWPATLVQPVGSPLSLECTVEGTSNPNLYWYRQAAGRGLQLLFYSVGIGQISSEVPQNLSASRPQDRQFILSSKKLLLSDSGFYLCAWSAPRQGAAISNQPQHFGDGTRLSIL.

The J gene is TRBJ2-5, the V gene TRBV5-8, with 9 bases aligning to TRBD2. This CDR3 contains 16 residues. The ends lost 2 bases at V and 2 bases at J; junction bases unmatched: 7. Germline V CDR1 and CDR2: SGHTS, YDEGEE. CDR3 loop: CASSLGTAGGQETQYF. The CDR3 nucleotides read TGTGCCAGCAGCTTAGGTACAGCGGGGGGACAAGAGACCCAGTACTTC.

This clone was seen a single time. This rearrangement joins TRBV15 to TRBJ2-5; possibly TRBD2 for D (5 bases). Trimming took 0 bases from V and 5 from J, leaving 10 bases between them. Germline CDR1 reads LNHNV; CDR2 reads YYDKDF (reference sequence). The CDR3 contains 14 residues. CDR3 sequence reads: CATSRETPGETQYF. The CDR3 DNA sequence: TGTGCCACCAGCAGAGAGACCCCGGGGGAGACCCAGTACTTC. Drawing the rest from reference TRBV15 and TRBJ2-5, the complete variable domain is DAMVIQNPRYQVTQFGKPVTLSCSQTLNHNVMYWYQQKSSQAPKLLFHYYDKDFNNEADTPDNFQSRRPNTSFCFLDIRSPGLGDTAMYLCATSRETPGETQYFGPGTRLLVL.

This chain connects TRBV27 to TRBJ1-2; 7 bases are shared with TRBD1. Trimming took 5 bases from V and 4 from J; bases not matched to a gene: 4. The CDR3 extends over 13 amino acids. Germline V gene sequence: CDR1 MNHEY, CDR2 SMNVEV (reference sequence). In DNA, the CDR3 is TGTGCCAGCAGTCCCCGACAGGGCTATGGCTACACCTTC. It translates to CASSPRQGYGYTF.

The V gene is TRBV5-1, the J gene TRBJ2-5, with D hard to call. The germline V gene has CDR1 SGHRS and CDR2 YFSETQ. This CDR3 comprises 12 residues. The V gene lost 0 bases and the J gene lost 3 bases, with 3 bases spanning the gap. CDR3 loop: CASSLAEETQYF. The CDR3 bases are TGCGCCAGCAGCTTGGCCGAAGAGACCCAGTACTTC.

Only a few counts were recorded for this clone. The genes are TRBV10-3 and TRBJ1-1, with 10 bases fitting TRBD1. Germline assignment: CDR1 ENHRY and CDR2 SYGVKD. The CDR3 has 15 amino acids. The ends lost 7 bases at V and 5 bases at J; junction bases unmatched: 10. The CDR3 DNA follows: TGTGCCATCAAAGGGTTTGGGACAGGGGCTACTGAAGCTTTCTTT. Protein product: CAIKGFGTGATEAFF.

The chain's CDR3 is CASSGQYREQFF. The CDR3 region has the DNA TGTGCCAGCAGCGGACAATACAGGGAGCAGTTCTTC. The genes are TRBV7-2 and TRBJ2-1, with a weak D call TRBD1 (5 bases). CDR1 is SGHTA, CDR2 FQGNSA, per germline. The V end lost 5 bases, the J end lost 10 bases, and 12 bases lay between the germline ends. This CDR3 contains 12 residues. The variable domain in full, completed from reference TRBV7-2 and TRBJ2-1, reads GAGVSQSPSNKVTEKGKDVELRCDPISGHTALYWYRQSLGQGLEFLIYFQGNSAPDKSGLPSDRFSAERTGGSVSTLTIQRTQQEDSAVYLCASSGQYREQFFGPGTRLTVL.

This chain links TRBV4-1 with TRBJ2-1; 9 nucleotides line up with TRBD1. Germline trimming cut 4 bases from V and 8 bases from J; bases unmatched to any gene: 12. The CDR3 totals 16 residues. Germline V gene data show CDR1 as MGHRA and CDR2 as YSYEKL. CDR3 residues: CASSRDRDNRRDEQFF. The CDR3, as DNA: TGCGCCAGCAGCCGGGACAGGGACAACCGAAGGGATGAGCAGTTCTTC.

With regard to this clone: The junction departs from germline at one end; a sequencing error may be responsible. The gene calls are TRBV7-9 and TRBJ1-2; D possibly corresponds to TRBD1 (6 bases). Germline CDR1 reads SEHNR; CDR2 reads FQNEAQ (reference sequence). This CDR3 is built from 16 residues. The CDR3 DNA is TGTTCCAGCAGCCAAACTAGGACAGCCTTATTCGAGGGCTACACCTTC. Encoded protein: CSSSQTRTALFEGYTF.

The chain uses TRBV4-1 and TRBJ1-6; the D gene is possibly TRBD1 (5 bases). The CDR3 is made up of 14 amino acids. Trimming pared 0 bases from V and 14 bases from J, leaving 14 bases between. Germline V gene data show CDR1 as MGHRA and CDR2 as YSYEKL. Here the CDR3 reads CASSQEGGGRALHF. CDR3 DNA: TGCGCCAGCAGCCAAGAAGGCGGGGGACGGGCCCTCCACTTT.